The 11 T cell receptor beta chains presented below share a single source sample, sequenced in a study of shared clonotypes between healthy human individuals. Profiling relied on immunoSEQ multiplex PCR, and the TCRdb table lists in-frame clones only, not all of them. The sample lists about 1.1 million clones; 60% to 85% were seen once. Material for sequencing was memory CD4+ T cells from PBMCs. The subset is: CD45RA-negative fraction. These receptors were collected from a man between 18 and 35 years old in good health. Some clones in this sample may be carry-over from other donors' samples.

J is TRBJ2-7 and V is TRBV7-2; a possible D gene is TRBD2 (5 bases). Germline loops: CDR1 SGHTA, CDR2 FQGNSA. CDR3 size: 14 residues. The V end was cut by 5 bases, the J end by 5 bases, with 16 bases between. CDR3 amino acids: CASSLLGGPDEQYF. The DNA of the CDR3 is TGTGCCAGCAGCCTGCTTGGAGGCCCCGACGAGCAGTACTTC.

Only one count was recorded for this clone. The chain couples TRBV19 to TRBJ1-1; a weak D match, TRBD1 (5 bases). Germline V gene data show CDR1 as LNHDA and CDR2 as SQIVND (reference sequence). The CDR3 is made up of 14 amino acids. Trimming stripped 5 bases from V and 4 bases from J, with 14 bases between. The DNA for the CDR3 is TGTGCCAGTAGTCCTGTGGGGGGAGTCACTGAAGCTTTCTTT. Translation gives CASSPVGGVTEAFF.

The chain combines TRBV29-1 with TRBJ2-7, with 7 bases that match TRBD1. With 7 bases clipped from V and 7 bases from J, the junction kept 13 bases outside the gene matches. The CDR3 sequence is 13 residues long. CDR1 is SQVTM and CDR2 is ANQGSEA in the germline V gene. CDR3 residues: CSAVGQVGSEQYF. In DNA, the CDR3 is TGCAGCGCCGTTGGACAGGTAGGCTCGGAGCAGTACTTC.

This chain connects TRBV28 to TRBJ1-3; D is undetermined. Germline-derived CDR1 and CDR2 are MDHEN and SYDVKM. V dropped 3 bases and J dropped 0 bases, with 9 bases sitting between them. The CDR3 has 15 residues. This CDR3 reads CASSLMAHSGNTIYF. CDR3 nucleotide sequence: TGTGCCAGCAGTTTGATGGCGCACTCTGGAAACACCATATATTTT.

This clone was found once. CDR3 sequence (DNA): TGTGCCAGCTCACAGCCACAGGGGGCGCACACCGGGGAGCTGTTTTTT. Encoded protein: CASSQPQGAHTGELFF. The chain links TRBV18 to TRBJ2-2; 9 nucleotides agree with TRBD1. V was clipped by 4 bases and J by 3 bases; unmatched bases: 6. CDR3 length: 16 amino acids. Germline V gene lookup returns CDR1 KGHSH and CDR2 LQKENI.

This clone was detected once. V and J are TRBV5-6 and TRBJ1-5; TRBD1 matches at 12 bases. CDR1 is SGHDT and CDR2 is YYEEEE in the germline V gene. The length of the CDR3 is 14 residues. The V and J ends lost 4 bases and 9 bases, in that order; junction bases with no gene match: 5. The CDR3 region has the DNA TGTGCCAGCAGCGAGGGACAGGGGGCGACGCCCCAGCATTTT. This sequence encodes CASSEGQGATPQHF. The whole variable domain, remainder taken from reference TRBV5-6 and TRBJ1-5, is DAGVTQSPTHLIKTRGQQVTLRCSPKSGHDTVSWYQQALGQGPQFIFQYYEEEERQRGNFPDRFSGHQFPNYSSELNVNALLLGDSALYLCASSEGQGATPQHFGDGTRLSIL.

In its sample, this clone was seen a few times. The chain is built from TRBV29-1 and TRBJ2-1; no definite D call. Per the germline V gene, CDR1 is SQVTM and CDR2 is ANQGSEA. V dropped 5 bases and J dropped 8 bases, with 19 bases sitting between them. The CDR3 covers 14 residues. The CDR3 spells CSVCKGTVIDEQFF. CDR3 DNA sequence: TGCAGCGTTTGCAAGGGAACCGTTATCGATGAGCAGTTCTTC.

The V call is TRBV4-1, the J call TRBJ2-6; 10 bases match TRBD1. The CDR3 runs to 18 residues. Germline lookup yields CDR1 MGHRA and CDR2 YSYEKL. After removal of 3 bases from V and 0 bases from J, the junction contained 5 bases not matched to a gene. The CDR3 coding sequence is TGCGCCAGCAGCCAGACGACAGGGGGCGCCTCTGGGGCCAACGTCCTGACTTTC. Encoded protein: CASSQTTGGASGANVLTF.

This clone has a handful of counts. This chain connects TRBV6-1 to TRBJ2-2; perhaps TRBD1 as D (5 bases). Germline lookup yields CDR1 MNHNS and CDR2 SASEGT. The CDR3 is 15 amino acids. The V and J ends lost 1 base and 5 bases respectively, with 11 bases between them. CDR3: CASSEVQGSTGELFF. CDR3 in DNA: TGTGCCAGCAGTGAAGTCCAGGGCTCTACCGGGGAGCTGTTTTTT.

The V gene is TRBV6-1, the J gene TRBJ2-7; perhaps TRBD2 as D (5 bases). CDR1 and CDR2 from the germline V gene are MNHNS and SASEGT. The V end was cut by 4 bases, the J end by 0 bases, with 16 bases between. CDR3 length: 16 residues. CDR3 bases: TGTGCCAGCAGTGGTTCGCGGGTACTGAGCTCCTACGAGCAGTACTTC. It codes for CASSGSRVLSSYEQYF.

This rearrangement joins TRBV6-1 to TRBJ2-1, with 10 bases matching TRBD2. V lost 7 bases and J lost 10; bases outside the gene matches: 13. Looked up from germline, CDR1 is MNHNS and CDR2 is SASEGT. The CDR3 is made up of 15 amino acids. CDR3 sequence reads: CASIRAGGLSGEQFF. The CDR3, as DNA: TGTGCCAGCATTCGAGCGGGAGGGCTTTCGGGGGAGCAGTTCTTC.